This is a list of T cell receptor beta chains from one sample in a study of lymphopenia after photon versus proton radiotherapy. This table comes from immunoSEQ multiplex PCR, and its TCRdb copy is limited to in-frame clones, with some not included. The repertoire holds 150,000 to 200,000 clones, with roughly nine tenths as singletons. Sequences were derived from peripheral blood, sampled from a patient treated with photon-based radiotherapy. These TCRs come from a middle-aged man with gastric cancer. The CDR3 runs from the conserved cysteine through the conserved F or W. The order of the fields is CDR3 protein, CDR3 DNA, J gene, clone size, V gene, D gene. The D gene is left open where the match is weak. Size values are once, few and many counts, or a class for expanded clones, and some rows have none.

CASSGRTGSQETQYF,TGTGCCAGCAGTGGGAGGACAGGGAGCCAAGAGACCCAGTACTTC,TRBJ2-5,NA,TRBV27,TRBD1
CASSLHGLGTAWPQHF,TGTGCCAGCAGTTTACACGGGTTAGGGACGGCCTGGCCCCAGCATTTT,TRBJ1-5,NA,TRBV28,NA
CATSRDLNLWQGAGEQYF,TGTGCCACCAGCAGAGATCTTAATCTGTGGCAGGGGGCTGGCGAGCAGTACTTC,TRBJ2-7,NA,TRBV15,TRBD1
CSVGQGRTGELFF,TGCAGCGTTGGGCAGGGCCGCACCGGGGAGCTGTTTTTT,TRBJ2-2,NA,TRBV29-1,NA
CASSWRQGRRGQETQYF,TGTGCCAGCAGCTGGCGACAGGGGCGACGGGGCCAAGAGACCCAGTACTTC,TRBJ2-5,NA,TRBV7-2,TRBD1
CASSLEVAGVIEQFF,TGTGCCAGCAGCTTAGAGGTAGCGGGAGTGATTGAGCAGTTCTTC,TRBJ2-1,NA,TRBV7-2,TRBD2
CASTRTVSSYEQYF,TGTGCCAGTACCCGGACGGTGAGCTCCTACGAGCAGTACTTC,TRBJ2-7,NA,TRBV19,NA
CASSSRDTAFSYEQYF,TGTGCCAGCAGCTCCCGGGACACCGCCTTCTCCTACGAGCAGTACTTC,TRBJ2-7,NA,TRBV5-6,NA
CASGEAATPGETQYF,TGTGCCAGCGGGGAAGCGGCCACGCCCGGGGAGACCCAGTACTTC,TRBJ2-5,few,TRBV7-2,NA
CASSLQDGNYGYTF,TGTGCCAGCAGCTTACAAGACGGTAACTATGGCTACACCTTC,TRBJ1-2,NA,TRBV7-3,NA
CATSRDKGGPYEQYF,TGTGCCACCAGCAGAGATAAGGGGGGCCCTTACGAGCAGTACTTC,TRBJ2-7,NA,TRBV15,NA
CASSGQRHTDTQYF,TGTGCCAGCTCGGGACAGCGACACACAGATACGCAGTATTTT,TRBJ2-3,NA,TRBV18,TRBD1
CASNPGQGAGVLTF,TGTGCCAGCAACCCAGGACAGGGGGCAGGAGTCCTGACTTTC,TRBJ2-6,NA,TRBV2,TRBD1
CASSPRGGTEAFF,TGTGCCAGCAGTCCCAGGGGTGGTACTGAAGCTTTCTTT,TRBJ1-1,NA,TRBV27,NA
CASRSEGQANEAFF,TGTGCCAGCAGGTCAGAGGGACAGGCGAATGAAGCTTTCTTT,TRBJ1-1,once,TRBV6-1,TRBD1
CASRGTGDRAFF,TGTGCCAGCAGAGGGACAGGGGACCGAGCTTTCTTT,TRBJ1-1,NA,TRBV28,TRBD1
CAANGEYYGYTF,TGTGCCGCGAACGGGGAATACTATGGCTACACCTTC,TRBJ1-2,NA,TRBV28,NA
CASSLAQQETQYF,TGTGCCAGCTCATTAGCGCAACAAGAGACCCAGTACTTC,TRBJ2-5,NA,TRBV18,NA
CASSLGGGRSTEAFF,TGTGCCAGCAGCTTAGGAGGGGGGAGGTCTACTGAAGCTTTCTTT,TRBJ1-1,NA,TRBV7-9,NA
CASSFGGQTEAFF,TGTGCCAGCAGCTTCGGGGGGCAGACTGAAGCTTTCTTT,TRBJ1-1,NA,TRBV7-3,NA
CSVEERAANYGYTF,TGCAGCGTTGAGGAAAGGGCAGCTAACTATGGCTACACCTTC,TRBJ1-2,NA,TRBV29-1,NA
CASSIQSGERYTF,TGTGCCAGCTCCATTCAGAGCGGAGAACGCTACACCTTC,TRBJ1-2,NA,TRBV18,NA
CAWSQRGRNIDEQFF,TGTGCCTGGAGTCAAAGGGGGCGAAATATAGATGAGCAGTTCTTC,TRBJ2-1,NA,TRBV30,TRBD1
CASSGGSSYEQYF,TGCGCCAGCAGTGGGGGAAGCTCCTACGAGCAGTACTTC,TRBJ2-7,NA,TRBV10-1,NA
CASSKGNYNEQFF,TGTGCCAGTAGTAAGGGAAACTACAATGAGCAGTTCTTC,TRBJ2-1,NA,TRBV19,NA
CASGSGHSGQPQHF,TGTGCCAGCGGCTCCGGCCACAGTGGCCAGCCCCAGCATTTT,TRBJ1-5,NA,TRBV19,NA
CASSASSAAYEQYF,TGTGCCAGCAGCGCGTCTAGCGCCGCCTACGAGCAGTACTTC,TRBJ2-7,NA,TRBV7-2,NA
CASSYGFVGSYEQYF,TGTGCCAGCAGTTACGGTTTTGTTGGCTCCTACGAGCAGTACTTC,TRBJ2-7,NA,TRBV6-5,NA
CASSPGPGYEQYF,TGTGCCAGCAGTCCGGGACCGGGCTACGAGCAGTACTTC,TRBJ2-7,few,TRBV19,NA
CASSPNRGFDEKLFF,TGTGCCAGCTCACCCAACAGGGGGTTTGATGAAAAACTGTTTTTT,TRBJ1-4,NA,TRBV18,TRBD1
CASRESPRGTQYF,TGTGCCAGTAGGGAGTCTCCTCGGGGGACCCAGTACTTC,TRBJ2-5,NA,TRBV19,NA
CASSISLAGHNEQFF,TGTGCCAGTAGTATATCACTAGCGGGTCACAATGAGCAGTTCTTC,TRBJ2-1,NA,TRBV19,TRBD2
CASRQGNYGYTF,TGTGCCAGTAGACAGGGGAACTATGGCTACACCTTC,TRBJ1-2,once,TRBV19,TRBD1
CSATRGNEQFF,TGCAGTGCCACCAGGGGCAATGAGCAGTTCTTC,TRBJ2-1,NA,TRBV20-1,NA
CASSPESNQPQHF,TGTGCCAGCAGCCCCGAATCAAATCAGCCCCAGCATTTT,TRBJ1-5,NA,TRBV4-2,NA
CAWTPWTGGNTIYF,TGTGCCTGGACCCCATGGACAGGTGGAAACACCATATATTTT,TRBJ1-3,NA,TRBV30,TRBD1
CATSRAGIGWNEQFF,TGTGCCACCAGCAGAGCGGGGATTGGTTGGAATGAGCAGTTCTTC,TRBJ2-1,NA,TRBV15,NA
CASSLENYGYTF,TGTGCCAGCAGCTTAGAGAACTATGGCTACACCTTC,TRBJ1-2,few,TRBV7-1,NA